A single sample gave rise to the 9 T cell receptor beta chains below, sequenced in a study of cytomegalovirus exposure and HLA in healthy donors. With 60 Vbeta and 13 Jbeta primers, the PCR was carried out. Only in-frame clones appear in the TCRdb table, and some are missing; sequencing was by immunoSEQ multiplex PCR. The sample has roughly 60,000 clones; approximately 70% are singletons. The sample was PBMCs. Receptors originate from a woman in her sixties in good health and CMV-seropositive.

V gene TRBV29-1 combines with J gene TRBJ2-1; 12 positions agree with TRBD1. CDR3 size: 15 residues. Unmatched junction bases numbered 8, after V lost 4 bases and J lost 7 bases. The germline CDR1 and CDR2 sequences are SQVTM and ANQGSEA. The CDR3 protein is CSVGTGTGGLNEQFF. In DNA, the CDR3 is TGCAGCGTTGGAACCGGGACAGGGGGCTTAAATGAGCAGTTCTTC.

This clone was recorded a few times. This sequence joins TRBV19 and TRBJ1-1; D call uncertain. Looked up from germline, CDR1 is LNHDA and CDR2 is SQIVND (reference sequence). V was clipped by 5 bases and J by 4 bases, with 20 bases between them. CDR3 size: 16 residues. CDR3 coding DNA: TGTGCCAGTAGTCTCGGGGTCCAATATACCTTCACTGAAGCTTTCTTT. It is translated as CASSLGVQYTFTEAFF.

The CDR3 sequence is CASSPRTSGGSDNEQFF. Written as DNA, the CDR3 is TGTGCCAGCTCACCTAGGACTAGCGGGGGGTCTGACAATGAGCAGTTCTTC. The chain employs TRBV18 and TRBJ2-1; TRBD2 agrees at 14 bases. Trimming cost V 3 bases and J 5 bases; bases outside gene matches: 6. The CDR3 length is 17 residues. The V gene's germline CDR1 is KGHSH and CDR2 LQKENI. The full variable domain, with the rest looked up from reference TRBV18 and TRBJ2-1, is NAGVMQNPRHLVRRRGQEARLRCSPMKGHSHVYWYRQLPEEGLKFMVYLQKENIIDESGMPKERFSAEFPKEGPSILRIQQVVRGDSAAYFCASSPRTSGGSDNEQFFGPGTRLTVL.

The genes are TRBV7-2 and TRBJ2-3, with TRBD2 identical over 8 bases. Trimming removed 2 bases from V and 2 bases from J; junction bases left unmatched: 6. CDR3 size: 16 residues. In germline, CDR1 is SGHTA, CDR2 FQGNSA. Here the CDR3 DNA reads TGTGCCAGCAGCTTACAGTGGCGGGGGGCCACAGATACGCAGTATTTT. Its protein is CASSLQWRGATDTQYF.

The chain combines TRBV29-1 with TRBJ2-1; 15 bases are shared with TRBD2. The V and J ends lost 6 bases and 5 bases, in that order; junction bases with no gene match: 5. The V gene's germline CDR1 is SQVTM and CDR2 ANQGSEA. The CDR3 spans 15 residues. CDR3 residues: CSVRTSGGDHNEQFF. CDR3 sequence (DNA): TGCAGCGTCCGGACTAGCGGGGGGGATCACAATGAGCAGTTCTTC.

This clone was found a few times. V and J are TRBV5-6 and TRBJ1-6, with TRBD1 identical over 9 bases. From germline, CDR1 is SGHDT and CDR2 YYEEEE. This CDR3 region has 13 residues. J gave up 7 bases and V 7 bases, and 3 bases lay outside the gene matches. The DNA of the CDR3 is TGTGCCAGCGAAGACAGGGGGAATTCACCCCTCCACTTT. Translating gives CASEDRGNSPLHF.

The rearrangement links TRBV29-1 to TRBJ2-3; 7 bases fit TRBD2. Germline CDR1 reads SQVTM; CDR2 reads ANQGSEA. V was pared by 7 bases and J by 4 bases, with 11 bases of the junction left unmatched. CDR3 length: 14 amino acids. Here the CDR3 reads CSARTLADSDTQYF. Here the CDR3 DNA reads TGCAGCGCCCGAACCCTAGCGGATTCAGATACGCAGTATTTT.

This clone was observed once. V and J are TRBV5-6 and TRBJ2-7, with 9 positions matching TRBD1. This CDR3 region has 15 residues. Trimming removed 4 bases from V and 1 base from J; junction bases left unmatched: 6. The V gene's germline CDR1 is SGHDT and CDR2 YYEEEE. CDR3 loop: CASSSSGTGSYEQYF. The CDR3 region has the DNA TGTGCCAGCAGCAGCTCCGGGACAGGGTCCTACGAGCAGTACTTC. Looking up the rest from reference TRBV5-6 and TRBJ2-7 gives the full variable domain: DAGVTQSPTHLIKTRGQQVTLRCSPKSGHDTVSWYQQALGQGPQFIFQYYEEEERQRGNFPDRFSGHQFPNYSSELNVNALLLGDSALYLCASSSSGTGSYEQYFGPGTRLTVT.

This clone was seen a few times. The gene calls are TRBV5-1 and TRBJ2-1, with 11 bases fitting TRBD1. The germline V gene has CDR1 SGHRS and CDR2 YFSETQ. After removal of 4 bases from V and 6 bases from J, the junction contained 3 bases not matched to a gene. The CDR3 spans 14 residues. CDR3 sequence (DNA): TGCGCCAGCAGCGCCGGGACAGGGGGCAATGAGCAGTTCTTC. Its protein is CASSAGTGGNEQFF.